This entry concerns a single TCR beta chain. Relative to the germline gene, one junction end is altered; a read error may explain this. Assay used: immunoSEQ multiplex PCR; TCRdb lists only in-frame clones, some missing. The sample contains roughly 70,000 clones, about four fifths of which appear only once. This sample was taken from a study of blood T cell repertoires in COVID-19. The CDR3 sequence is 19 residues long. Germline CDR1 reads KGHSH; CDR2 reads LQKENI. The sequencing input was peripheral blood. J is TRBJ1-5 and V is TRBV18; TRBD1 matches 7 bases. This clonotype was sampled from a woman in her sixties with acute or convalescent COVID-19. This CDR3 is CASSPRQGDSLFGNQPQHF. CDR3 sequence (DNA): TGTGCCAGCTCCCCACGTCAGGGGGACAGCCTTTTTGGCAATCAGCCCCAGCATTTT.